These 5 T cell receptor beta chains were all obtained from the same sample, sequenced in a study of CD8 T cells in Susac syndrome. RNA was extracted with the RNeasy kit, and a quantity of roughly 0.5 to 1 ug was reverse transcribed using random hexamers. A single record per CDR3 protein comes from TCRdb applying MiXCR to the immunoSEQ multiplex PCR reads. The repertoire consists of about 120,000 distinct CDR3 sequences, with 93% occurring once and the leading ten covering 0.093%. Sequencing was done on a sample of CD4+ T cells from PBMCs. The origin of the receptors is a human donor with multiple sclerosis.

The chain has TRBV5-1 and TRBJ1-5, with D maybe TRBD1 (5 bases). V shed 0 bases and J shed 4 bases, with 11 bases lying between them. Looked up from germline, CDR1 is SGHRS and CDR2 is YFSETQ. The CDR3 length is 15 residues. CDR3 sequence: CASSLAGETNQPQHF. In DNA, the CDR3 is TGCGCCAGCAGCTTGGCGGGGGAGACTAATCAGCCCCAGCATTTT.

The chain combines TRBV6-5 with TRBJ1-5; D is perhaps TRBD1 (5 bases). Germline V gene sequence: CDR1 MNHEY, CDR2 SVGAGI. V was cut by 2 bases and J by 5 bases, with 7 bases left in between. The CDR3 spans 13 residues. The CDR3 nucleotides are TGTGCCAGCAGTTACGACAGAGATCAGCCCCAGCATTTT. As protein: CASSYDRDQPQHF.

This clonotype was observed a single time. The CDR3 DNA reads TGTGCCAGCAGTTCAGGGACATCGTACCAAGAGACCCAGTACTTC. This codes for CASSSGTSYQETQYF. V and J are TRBV28 and TRBJ2-5; the D gene is possibly TRBD1 (6 bases). The CDR3 is 15 amino acids. V lost 4 bases, J lost 0 bases, and 12 bases lay in between. CDR1 and CDR2 (germline): MDHEN, SYDVKM.

This clonotype was observed a single time. The rearrangement joins TRBV10-3 to TRBJ1-3, with D possibly matching TRBD1 (5 bases). CDR1 is ENHRY and CDR2 is SYGVKD in the germline V gene. Trimming removed 6 bases at V and 1 base at J, with 10 bases between. The CDR3 totals 14 residues. The CDR3 DNA reads as TGTGCCATCAGCTCAGGGAAGTCTGGAAACACCATATATTTT. Its translation is CAISSGKSGNTIYF.

The gene calls are TRBV5-1 and TRBJ1-4, with D maybe TRBD1 (6 bases). This CDR3 is 16 amino acids long. V was trimmed by 0 bases and J by 1 base, leaving 10 bases between them. From germline, CDR1 is SGHRS and CDR2 YFSETQ. The chain's CDR3 is CASSLVQGRTNEKLFF. The CDR3 nucleotides are TGCGCCAGCAGCTTGGTTCAGGGGAGAACTAATGAAAAACTGTTTTTT. Variable domain in full (rest from reference TRBV5-1 and TRBJ1-4): KAGVTQTPRYLIKTRGQQVTLSCSPISGHRSVSWYQQTPGQGLQFLFEYFSETQRNKGNFPGRFSGRQFSNSRSEMNVSTLELGDSALYLCASSLVQGRTNEKLFFGSGTQLSVL.